This TCR beta chain stems from a study of T cell changes during pregnancy in multiple sclerosis. The CDR3 runs to 14 residues. The germline CDR1 and CDR2 sequences are SEHNR and FQNEAQ (reference sequence). V lost 3 bases to trimming and J lost 6 bases; unmatched junction nucleotides: 8. Method: immunoSEQ multiplex PCR; TCRdb's copy keeps in-frame clones and lacks some. The sample holds about 61,000 clones, around 90% seen once. Sequencing was performed on peripheral blood, taken in the first trimester of pregnancy. The chain uses TRBV7-9 and TRBJ2-7; 7 bases line up with TRBD1. The TCR comes from a female donor with multiple sclerosis, enrolled in a pregnancy study. Here the CDR3 reads CASSFREGGVEQYF. DNA for the CDR3: TGTGCCAGCAGCTTCCGAGAAGGGGGCGTCGAGCAGTACTTC. Filled out from reference TRBV7-9 and TRBJ2-7, the complete variable domain reads DTGVSQNPRHKITKRGQNVTFRCDPISEHNRLYWYRQTLGQGPEFLTYFQNEAQLEKSRLLSDRFSAERPKGSFSTLEIQRTEQGDSAMYLCASSFREGGVEQYFGPGTRLTVT.